This TCR beta chain was captured by sequencing in a study of shared clonotypes between healthy human individuals. The study separated CD4+ cells into CD45RA+ naive and CD45RA-negative memory subsets. This table comes from immunoSEQ multiplex PCR, and its TCRdb copy is limited to in-frame clones, with some not included. The sample includes 2,500,000 or so clones, around 93% of them seen just once. Trimming cost V 5 bases and J 2 bases, with 10 bases left between them. CDR1 is SGHTA, CDR2 FQGNSA, per germline. This CDR3 has 13 residues. The TCR was taken from a man aged 18 to 29 in good health. Some clones in this sample may be carry-over from other donors' samples. Sequenced: naive CD4+ T cells from PBMCs. The subset was: CD45RA+ positively selected. The rearrangement links TRBV7-2 to TRBJ2-7; no clear D. DNA for the CDR3: TGTGCCAGCAGCCATCGATCGGCCTACGAGCAGTACTTC. This encodes CASSHRSAYEQYF.